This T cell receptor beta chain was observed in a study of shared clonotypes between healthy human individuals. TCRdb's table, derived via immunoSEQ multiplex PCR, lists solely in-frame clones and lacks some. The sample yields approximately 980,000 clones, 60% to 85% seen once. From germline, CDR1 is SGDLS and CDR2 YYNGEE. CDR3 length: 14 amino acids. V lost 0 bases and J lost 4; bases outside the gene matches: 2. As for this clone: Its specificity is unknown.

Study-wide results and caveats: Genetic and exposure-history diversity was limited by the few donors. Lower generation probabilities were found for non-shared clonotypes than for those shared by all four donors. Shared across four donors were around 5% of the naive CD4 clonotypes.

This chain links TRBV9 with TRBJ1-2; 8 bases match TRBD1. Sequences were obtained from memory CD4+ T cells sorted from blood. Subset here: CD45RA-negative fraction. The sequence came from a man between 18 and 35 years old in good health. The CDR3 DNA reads TGTGCCAGCAGCGTAGGGACAGGGCGCTATGGCTACACCTTC. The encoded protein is CASSVGTGRYGYTF.